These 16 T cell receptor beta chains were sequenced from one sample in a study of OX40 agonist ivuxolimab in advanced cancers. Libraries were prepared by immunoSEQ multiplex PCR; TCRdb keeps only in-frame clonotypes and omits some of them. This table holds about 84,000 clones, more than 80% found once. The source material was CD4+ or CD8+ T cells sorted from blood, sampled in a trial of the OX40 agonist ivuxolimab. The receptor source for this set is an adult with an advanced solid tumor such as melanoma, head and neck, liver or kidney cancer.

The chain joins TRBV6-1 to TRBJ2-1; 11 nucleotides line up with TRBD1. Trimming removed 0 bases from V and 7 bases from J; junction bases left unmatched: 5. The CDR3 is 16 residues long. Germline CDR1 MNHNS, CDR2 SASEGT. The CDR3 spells CASSEALDRGRNEQFF. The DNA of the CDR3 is TGTGCCAGCAGTGAAGCGCTGGACAGGGGGCGGAATGAGCAGTTCTTC.

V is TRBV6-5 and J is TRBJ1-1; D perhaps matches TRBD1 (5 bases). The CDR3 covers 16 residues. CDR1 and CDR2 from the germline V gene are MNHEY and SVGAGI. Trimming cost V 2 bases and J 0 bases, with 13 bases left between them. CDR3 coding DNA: TGTGCCAGCAGTTACAGGGCAGGGAAGATGAACACTGAAGCTTTCTTT. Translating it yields CASSYRAGKMNTEAFF.

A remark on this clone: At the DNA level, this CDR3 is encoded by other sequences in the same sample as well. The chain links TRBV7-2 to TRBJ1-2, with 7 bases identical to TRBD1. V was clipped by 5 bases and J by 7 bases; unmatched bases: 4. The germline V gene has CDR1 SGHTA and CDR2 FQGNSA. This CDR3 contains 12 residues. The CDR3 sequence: CASSPDRVGYTF. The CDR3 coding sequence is TGTGCCAGCAGCCCAGACAGGGTTGGCTACACCTTC. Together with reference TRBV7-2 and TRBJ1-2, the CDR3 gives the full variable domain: GAGVSQSPSNKVTEKGKDVELRCDPISGHTALYWYRQSLGQGLEFLIYFQGNSAPDKSGLPSDRFSAERTGGSVSTLTIQRTQQEDSAVYLCASSPDRVGYTFGSGTRLTVV.

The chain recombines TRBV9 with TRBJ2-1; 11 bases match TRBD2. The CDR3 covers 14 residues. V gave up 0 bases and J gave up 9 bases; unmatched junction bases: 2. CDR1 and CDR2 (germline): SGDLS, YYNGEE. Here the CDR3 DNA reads TGTGCCAGCAGCGTAGTTACTAGCGGGGGTGAGCAGTTCTTC. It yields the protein CASSVVTSGGEQFF.

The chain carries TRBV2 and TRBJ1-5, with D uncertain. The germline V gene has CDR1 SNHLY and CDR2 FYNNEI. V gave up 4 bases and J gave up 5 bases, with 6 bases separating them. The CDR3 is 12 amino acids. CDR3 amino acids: CASSGVDQPQHF. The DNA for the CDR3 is TGTGCCAGCAGTGGCGTGGATCAGCCCCAGCATTTT. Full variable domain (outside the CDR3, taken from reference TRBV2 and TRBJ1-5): EPEVTQTPSHQVTQMGQEVILRCVPISNHLYFYWYRQILGQKVEFLVSFYNNEISEKSEIFDDQFSVERPDGSNFTLKIRSTKLEDSAMYFCASSGVDQPQHFGDGTRLSIL.

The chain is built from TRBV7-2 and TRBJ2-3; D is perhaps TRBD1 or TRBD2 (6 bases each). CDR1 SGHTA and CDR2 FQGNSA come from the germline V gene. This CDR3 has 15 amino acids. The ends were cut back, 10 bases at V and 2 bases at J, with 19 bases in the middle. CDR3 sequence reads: CATREGGRITDTQYF. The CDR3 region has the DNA TGTGCCACACGCGAAGGGGGGCGGATCACAGATACGCAGTATTTT. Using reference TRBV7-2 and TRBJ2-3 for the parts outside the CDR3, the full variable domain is GAGVSQSPSNKVTEKGKDVELRCDPISGHTALYWYRQSLGQGLEFLIYFQGNSAPDKSGLPSDRFSAERTGGSVSTLTIQRTQQEDSAVYLCATREGGRITDTQYFGPGTRLTVL.

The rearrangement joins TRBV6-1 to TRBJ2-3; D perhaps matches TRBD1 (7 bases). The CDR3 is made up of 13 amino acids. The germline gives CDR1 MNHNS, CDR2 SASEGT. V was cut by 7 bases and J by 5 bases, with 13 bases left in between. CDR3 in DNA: TGTGCCAGCATGAGACAGGGAGGAGATACGCAGTATTTT. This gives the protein CASMRQGGDTQYF.

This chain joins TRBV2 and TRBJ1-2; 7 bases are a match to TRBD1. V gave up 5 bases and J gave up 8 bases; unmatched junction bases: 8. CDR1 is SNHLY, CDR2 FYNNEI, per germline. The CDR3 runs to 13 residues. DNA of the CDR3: TGTGCCAGCAGTCTACAGGGGCCCGGGGGCTACACCTTC. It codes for CASSLQGPGGYTF.

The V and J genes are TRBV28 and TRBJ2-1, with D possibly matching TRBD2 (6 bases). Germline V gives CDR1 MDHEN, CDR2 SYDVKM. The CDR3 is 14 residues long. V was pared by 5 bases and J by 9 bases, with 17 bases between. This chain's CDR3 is CASSLPGGAGEQFF. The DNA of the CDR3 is TGTGCCAGCAGTCTCCCAGGAGGGGCAGGTGAGCAGTTCTTC.

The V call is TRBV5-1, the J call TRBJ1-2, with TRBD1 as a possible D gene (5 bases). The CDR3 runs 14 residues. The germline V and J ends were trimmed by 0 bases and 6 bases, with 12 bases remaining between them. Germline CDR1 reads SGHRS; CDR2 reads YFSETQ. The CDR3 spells CASSLGRVIDGYTF. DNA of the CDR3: TGCGCCAGCAGCTTGGGCAGGGTCATCGATGGCTACACCTTC.

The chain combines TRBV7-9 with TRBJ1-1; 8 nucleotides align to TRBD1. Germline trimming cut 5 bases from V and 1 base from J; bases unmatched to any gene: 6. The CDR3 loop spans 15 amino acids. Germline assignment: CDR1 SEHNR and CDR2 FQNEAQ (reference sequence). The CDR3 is CASSLGQGGNTEAFF. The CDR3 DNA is TGTGCCAGCAGCCTAGGACAGGGCGGGAACACTGAAGCTTTCTTT.

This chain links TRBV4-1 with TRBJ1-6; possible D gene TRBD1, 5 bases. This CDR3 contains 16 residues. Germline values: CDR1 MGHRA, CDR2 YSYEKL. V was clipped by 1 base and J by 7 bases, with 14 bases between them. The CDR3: CASSQARGGGNSPLHF. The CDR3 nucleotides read TGCGCCAGCAGCCAAGCGCGGGGTGGGGGAAATTCACCCCTCCACTTT.

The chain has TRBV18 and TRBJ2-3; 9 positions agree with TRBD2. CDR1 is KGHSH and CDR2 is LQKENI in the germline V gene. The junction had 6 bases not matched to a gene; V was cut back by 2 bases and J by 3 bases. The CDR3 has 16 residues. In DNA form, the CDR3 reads TGTGCCAGCTCACCAGGTGGCGGGGGGGCGACAGATACGCAGTATTTT. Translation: CASSPGGGGATDTQYF.

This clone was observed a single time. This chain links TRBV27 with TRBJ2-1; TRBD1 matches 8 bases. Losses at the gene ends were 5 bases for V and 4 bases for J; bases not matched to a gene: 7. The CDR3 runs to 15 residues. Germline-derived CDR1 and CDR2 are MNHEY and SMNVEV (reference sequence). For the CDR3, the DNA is TGTGCCAGCAGTAGACCGGGACAGGTATACAATGAGCAGTTCTTC. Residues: CASSRPGQVYNEQFF.

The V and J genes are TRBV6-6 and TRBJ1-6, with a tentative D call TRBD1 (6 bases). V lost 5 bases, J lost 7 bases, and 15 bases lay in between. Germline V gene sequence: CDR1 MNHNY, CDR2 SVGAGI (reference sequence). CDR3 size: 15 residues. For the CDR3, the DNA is TGTGCCAGCAGTCGGTTCGAGGACAGCAATTCACCCCTCCACTTT. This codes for CASSRFEDSNSPLHF.

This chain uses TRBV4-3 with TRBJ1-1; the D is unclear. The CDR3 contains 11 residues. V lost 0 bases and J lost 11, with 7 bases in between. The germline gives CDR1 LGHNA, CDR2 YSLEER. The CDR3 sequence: CASSQESIAFF. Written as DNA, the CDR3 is TGCGCCAGCAGCCAAGAGTCAATTGCTTTCTTT.